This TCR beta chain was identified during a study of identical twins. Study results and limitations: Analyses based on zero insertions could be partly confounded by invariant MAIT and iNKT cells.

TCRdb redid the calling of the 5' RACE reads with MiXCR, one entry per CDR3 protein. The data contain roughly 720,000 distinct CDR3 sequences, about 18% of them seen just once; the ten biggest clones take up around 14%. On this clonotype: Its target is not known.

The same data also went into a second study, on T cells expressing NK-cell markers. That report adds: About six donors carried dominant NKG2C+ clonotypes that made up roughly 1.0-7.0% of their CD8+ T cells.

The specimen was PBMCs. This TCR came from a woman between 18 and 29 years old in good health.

CDR3 DNA: TGTGCCAGCAGCTCCGAGGACAAAGGACCCCAGCATTTT. Its protein product is CASSSEDKGPQHF. V usage is TRBV7-3 and J usage is TRBJ1-5, with D maybe TRBD1 (5 bases). The germline V gene has CDR1 SGHTA and CDR2 FQGTGA. Between the trimmed V and J ends, which lost 4 bases and 10 bases, there was a span of 14 bases. There are 13 residues in the CDR3.